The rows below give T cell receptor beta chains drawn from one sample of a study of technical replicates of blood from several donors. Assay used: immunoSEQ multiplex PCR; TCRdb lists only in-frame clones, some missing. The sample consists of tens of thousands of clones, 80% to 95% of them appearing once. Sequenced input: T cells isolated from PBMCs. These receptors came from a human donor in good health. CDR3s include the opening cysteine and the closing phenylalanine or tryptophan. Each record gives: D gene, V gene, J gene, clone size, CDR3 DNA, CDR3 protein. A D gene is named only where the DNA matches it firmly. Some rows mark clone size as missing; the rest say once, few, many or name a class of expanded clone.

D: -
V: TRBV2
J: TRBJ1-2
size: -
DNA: TGTGCCAGCAGTGAAGAGCGGGGGGTCTATGGCTACACCTTC
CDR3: CASSEERGVYGYTF

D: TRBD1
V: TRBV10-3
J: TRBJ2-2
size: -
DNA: TGTGCCATCAGTAGGGACAGTTCGAACACCGGGGAGCTGTTTTTT
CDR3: CAISRDSSNTGELFF

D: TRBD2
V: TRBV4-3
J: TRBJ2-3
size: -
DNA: TGCGCCAGCAGCGTAGCGGGATACACCACAGATACGCAGTATTTT
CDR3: CASSVAGYTTDTQYF

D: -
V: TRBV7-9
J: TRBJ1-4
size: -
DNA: TGTGCCAGCAGCCCACCGGACAGCCTACCTAATGAAAAACTGTTTTTT
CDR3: CASSPPDSLPNEKLFF

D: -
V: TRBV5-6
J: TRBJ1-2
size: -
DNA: TGTGCCAGCAGCTACCGACTGACTGCTAACTATGGCTACACCTTC
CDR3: CASSYRLTANYGYTF

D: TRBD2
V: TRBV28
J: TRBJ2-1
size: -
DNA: TGTGCCTCAAAGGGGGTAGCGGGATACTACAATGAGCAGTTCTTC
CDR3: CASKGVAGYYNEQFF

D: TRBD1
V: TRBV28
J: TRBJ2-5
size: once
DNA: TGTGCCAGCAGTTCGGCAGGGGGTTGGGGAGAGACCCAGTACTTC
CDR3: CASSSAGGWGETQYF

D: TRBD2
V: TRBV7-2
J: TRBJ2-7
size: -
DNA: TGTGCCAGCAGCACTCTCGCGGGAGGCTACGAGCAGTACTTC
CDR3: CASSTLAGGYEQYF

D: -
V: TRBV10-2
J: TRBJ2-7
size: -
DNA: TGCGCCAGCAGGGCGGTGTCCTACGAGCAGTACTTC
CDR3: CASRAVSYEQYF

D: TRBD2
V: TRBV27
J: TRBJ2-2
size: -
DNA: TGTGCCAGCGGGGCGGGAGAGGGCCGGGAGCTGTTTTTT
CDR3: CASGAGEGRELFF

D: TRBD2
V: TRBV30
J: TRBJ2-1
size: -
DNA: TGTGCCTTCGAGGCTAGCGGGTACAATGAGCAGTTCTTC
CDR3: CAFEASGYNEQFF

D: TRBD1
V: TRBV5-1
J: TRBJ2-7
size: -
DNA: TGCGCCAGCAGCTTGGAGGGGACAGGGTATCAAGGGACCTACGAGCAGTACTTC
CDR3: CASSLEGTGYQGTYEQYF

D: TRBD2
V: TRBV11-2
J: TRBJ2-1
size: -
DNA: TGTGCCAGCAGCGTCGAACTAGCGGGAGTCAATGAGCAGTTCTTC
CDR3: CASSVELAGVNEQFF

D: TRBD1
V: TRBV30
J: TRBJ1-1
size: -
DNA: TGCGCCTGGACCCTAATGAGGGGACAGCGACCCATGAACACTGAAGCTTTCTTT
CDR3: CAWTLMRGQRPMNTEAFF

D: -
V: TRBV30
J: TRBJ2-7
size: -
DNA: TGTGCCTGGAGGGAGACCTACGAGCAGTACTTC
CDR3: CAWRETYEQYF

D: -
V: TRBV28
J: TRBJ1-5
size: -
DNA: TGTGCCAGCAGTTCCCCTAGGGGGGGCTACCAGCCCCAGCATTTT
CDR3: CASSSPRGGYQPQHF

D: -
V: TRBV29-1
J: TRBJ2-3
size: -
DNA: TGCAGCGTTGGACAGGATCCAACAGATACGCAGTATTTT
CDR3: CSVGQDPTDTQYF

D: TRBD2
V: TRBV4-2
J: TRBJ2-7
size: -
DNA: TGTGCCAGCAGCCAAGGCGGAGTTAGCGGGAGGGCCGCTTACGAGCAGTACTTC
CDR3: CASSQGGVSGRAAYEQYF

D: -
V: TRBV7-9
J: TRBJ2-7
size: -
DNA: TGTGCCAGCAGCTTAGGGGGGGAAGTGGACTCCTACTACGAGCAGTACTTC
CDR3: CASSLGGEVDSYYEQYF

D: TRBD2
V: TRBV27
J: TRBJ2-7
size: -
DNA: TGTGCCAGCAGTCTAGGACTAGCGGCCTACGAGCAGTACTTC
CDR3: CASSLGLAAYEQYF

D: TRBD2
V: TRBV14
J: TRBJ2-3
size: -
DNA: TGTGCCAGCAGCCAAGTGGGAGGGCACACAGATACGCAGTATTTT
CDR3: CASSQVGGHTDTQYF

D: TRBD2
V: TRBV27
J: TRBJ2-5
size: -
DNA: TGTGCCAGCAGTACGCTAGCGGGATGGTCCCCGGAGACCCAGTACTTC
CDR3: CASSTLAGWSPETQYF

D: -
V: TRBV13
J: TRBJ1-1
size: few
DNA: TGTGCCAGCAGCTTAGCTATTCGAACTGAAGCTTTCTTT
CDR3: CASSLAIRTEAFF